These 28 T cell receptor beta chains were sequenced from one sample in a study of cytomegalovirus exposure and HLA in healthy donors. PCR involved 60 Vbeta and 13 Jbeta primers. Assay used: immunoSEQ multiplex PCR; TCRdb lists only in-frame clones, some missing. The sample has more than 100,000 clones; approximately 71% are singletons. Input material: PBMCs. The receptors stem from a woman aged 60 to 75 in good health and CMV-seronegative.

The V gene is TRBV7-9, the J gene TRBJ2-7; D is unclear. The CDR3 has 12 amino acids. The ends were cut back, 5 bases at V and 9 bases at J, with 14 bases in the middle. CDR1 and CDR2 from the germline V gene are SEHNR and FQNEAQ (reference sequence). In nucleotides, the CDR3 is TGTGCCAGCAGCCCCTCGATCGAGATGCAGTACTTC. It translates to CASSPSIEMQYF.

The rearrangement uses TRBV5-1 and TRBJ2-4, with 9 positions matching TRBD1. Trimming at V came to 0 bases and at J to 2 bases, leaving 6 bases not matched to a gene. The CDR3 length is 17 residues. From germline, CDR1 is SGHRS and CDR2 YFSETQ. The CDR3 DNA sequence: TGCGCCAGCAGCTTGGGACAGGGGGGAGTAACCAAAAACATTCAGTACTTC. Its translation is CASSLGQGGVTKNIQYF.

J is TRBJ2-4 and V is TRBV28; TRBD1 aligns across 8 bases. This CDR3 region has 15 residues. V shed 5 bases and J 6 bases; nucleotides not matched to a gene: 9. Germline loops: CDR1 MDHEN, CDR2 SYDVKM. Written as DNA, the CDR3 is TGTGCCAGCAGTCTACAGGGGGTTTTCGGAAACATTCAGTACTTC. This codes for CASSLQGVFGNIQYF.

The V gene is TRBV14, the J gene TRBJ2-4, with 8 bases matching TRBD1. The germline V gene has CDR1 SGHDN and CDR2 FVKESK. Trimming at V came to 5 bases and at J to 0 bases, leaving 6 bases not matched to a gene. CDR3 length: 16 amino acids. DNA for the CDR3: TGTGCCAGCAGCTTGACAGGGGAGTTAGCCAAAAACATTCAGTACTTC. Translating gives CASSLTGELAKNIQYF.

This chain joins TRBV15 and TRBJ2-7, with D uncertain. The germline gives CDR1 LNHNV, CDR2 YYDKDF (reference sequence). V lost 3 bases, J lost 1 base, and 10 bases lay in between. This CDR3 is built from 14 residues. CDR3: CATSSRSRSYEQYF. In DNA form, the CDR3 reads TGTGCCACCAGCAGTAGATCTCGTTCCTACGAGCAGTACTTC.

The gene calls are TRBV7-2 and TRBJ1-4, with TRBD1 as a possible D gene (6 bases). From germline, CDR1 is SGHTA and CDR2 FQGNSA. The CDR3 contains 16 residues. V was shortened by 5 bases and J by 7 bases, with 20 bases between the two germline ends. The CDR3: CASSPGPTGFAEKLFF. The CDR3 DNA reads TGTGCCAGCAGCCCTGGTCCTACAGGGTTTGCTGAAAAACTGTTTTTT.

The chain combines TRBV4-1 with TRBJ1-1; D possibly corresponds to TRBD1 (6 bases). The CDR3 covers 15 residues. The V end was cut by 6 bases, the J end by 4 bases, with 18 bases between. Germline V gene data show CDR1 as MGHRA and CDR2 as YSYEKL. As DNA, the CDR3 is TGCGCCAGCAGGGGTCCCAGGGGATTGGCCACTGAAGCTTTCTTT. Translation gives CASRGPRGLATEAFF.

The chain couples TRBV19 to TRBJ2-1; the match to TRBD2 covers 9 bases. The CDR3 extends over 14 amino acids. The germline CDR1 and CDR2 sequences are LNHDA and SQIVND (reference sequence). The trim removed 6 bases at V and 6 bases at J, leaving 6 bases unmatched. The CDR3 protein is CASRTQTSGNEQFF. In DNA, the CDR3 is TGTGCCAGTAGGACTCAGACTAGCGGCAATGAGCAGTTCTTC.

V is TRBV11-1 and J is TRBJ2-2, with TRBD2 matching 11 bases. Germline V gives CDR1 SGHAT, CDR2 FQDESV (reference sequence). The V and J ends lost 5 bases and 7 bases, in that order; junction bases with no gene match: 6. The CDR3 loop spans 15 amino acids. The CDR3: CASSGSGGAIGELFF. For the CDR3, the DNA is TGTGCCAGCAGCGGTAGCGGGGGGGCAATCGGGGAGCTGTTTTTT.

V gene TRBV19 combines with J gene TRBJ1-5; D remains ambiguous. V was shortened by 3 bases and J by 7 bases, with 7 bases between the two germline ends. Germline CDR1 LNHDA, CDR2 SQIVND (reference sequence). This CDR3 has 12 residues. The CDR3 nucleotides are TGTGCCAGTAGTATCCTATTCCAGCCCCAGCATTTT. Residues: CASSILFQPQHF.

CDR3 protein: CASSAEVWSYNSPLHF. The CDR3 nucleotides read TGTGCCAGCAGCGCCGAGGTTTGGTCATATAATTCACCCCTCCACTTT. The chain links TRBV9 to TRBJ1-6; D not certain. Germline CDR1 and CDR2: SGDLS and YYNGEE. With 3 bases removed from V and 4 bases from J, the gap between germline ends came to 14 bases. The CDR3 consists of 16 residues.

The chain has TRBV15 and TRBJ1-2; D is ambiguous. The V end lost 1 base, the J end lost 7 bases, and 19 bases lay between the germline ends. CDR3 size: 16 residues. Germline V lookup: CDR1 LNHNV, CDR2 YYDKDF (reference sequence). The CDR3 loop reads CATSRGGSTLDVGYTF. The CDR3 nucleotides read TGTGCCACCAGCAGAGGTGGGAGTACCTTGGATGTTGGCTACACCTTC. Together with reference TRBV15 and TRBJ1-2, the CDR3 gives the full variable domain: DAMVIQNPRYQVTQFGKPVTLSCSQTLNHNVMYWYQQKSSQAPKLLFHYYDKDFNNEADTPDNFQSRRPNTSFCFLDIRSPGLGDTAMYLCATSRGGSTLDVGYTFGSGTRLTVV.

The CDR3 nucleotides read TGTGCCAGCAGGCCGCCGGGGGGCGGATTACGCGAGCAGTACTTC. Its protein is CASRPPGGGLREQYF. This chain connects TRBV28 to TRBJ2-7; a possible D gene is TRBD2 (7 bases). The V end lost 6 bases, the J end lost 6 bases, and 21 bases lay between the germline ends. The V gene's germline CDR1 is MDHEN and CDR2 SYDVKM. The CDR3 extends over 15 amino acids.

The chain combines TRBV7-3 with TRBJ2-7, with D tentatively TRBD1 (7 bases). CDR1 and CDR2 (germline): SGHTA, FQGTGA. This CDR3 region has 14 residues. V dropped 8 bases and J dropped 1 base, with 15 bases sitting between them. The CDR3 loop reads CASARQGGSYEQYF. The CDR3 DNA reads TGTGCCAGCGCAAGGCAGGGGGGTTCCTACGAGCAGTACTTC.

This clone came up once. The chain is built from TRBV6-7 and TRBJ1-5; 12 bases line up with TRBD1. TRBV6-7 is an open reading frame, and its role is uncertain. V lost 0 bases to trimming and J lost 6 bases; unmatched junction nucleotides: 3. The CDR3 is 16 residues long. CDR3 DNA sequence: TGTGCCAGCAGTTACTCGGGACAGGGGGCGATTCAGCCCCAGCATTTT. Protein: CASSYSGQGAIQPQHF.

The chain links TRBV13 to TRBJ2-3; 13 bases fit TRBD2. V lost 3 bases to trimming and J lost 4 bases; unmatched junction nucleotides: 19. This CDR3 is built from 21 residues. Per germline, CDR1 PRHDT and CDR2 FYEKMQ (reference sequence). The CDR3 sequence: CASSFSMRRTSGGNLADTQYF. CDR3 nucleotides: TGTGCCAGCAGCTTTTCTATGAGGCGGACTAGCGGGGGTAATCTGGCAGATACGCAGTATTTT. The full variable domain, with the rest looked up from reference TRBV13 and TRBJ2-3, is AAGVIQSPRHLIKEKRETATLKCYPIPRHDTVYWYQQGPGQDPQFLISFYEKMQSDKGSIPDRFSAQQFSDYHSELNMSSLELGDSALYFCASSFSMRRTSGGNLADTQYFGPGTRLTVL.

The chain couples TRBV29-1 to TRBJ2-3, with TRBD2 matching 10 bases. Looked up from germline, CDR1 is SQVTM and CDR2 is ANQGSEA. J lost 3 bases, V lost 3 bases, and 3 bases had no gene match. CDR3 length equals 14 residues. The CDR3 protein is CSVELAGVTDTQYF. The CDR3 DNA sequence: TGCAGCGTTGAGCTAGCGGGAGTGACAGATACGCAGTATTTT.

The chain employs TRBV5-1 and TRBJ2-5; TRBD1 matches 7 bases. The V and J ends lost 1 base and 2 bases, in that order; junction bases with no gene match: 2. The germline V gene has CDR1 SGHRS and CDR2 YFSETQ. The CDR3 is 14 residues long. The CDR3 DNA sequence: TGCGCCAGCAGCTTGCCGGGACAGCAAGAGACCCAGTACTTC. Translated: CASSLPGQQETQYF.

This rearrangement joins TRBV19 to TRBJ2-6; 8 nucleotides match TRBD1. The V gene end was trimmed by 1 base and the J gene end by 0 bases; junction bases not matched to a gene: 8. This CDR3 comprises 19 residues. CDR1 is LNHDA and CDR2 is SQIVND in the germline V gene (reference sequence). CDR3: CASSIAGRGRPSGANVLTF. The CDR3 DNA follows: TGTGCCAGTAGTATAGCCGGCAGGGGGCGCCCCTCTGGGGCCAACGTCCTGACTTTC.

The CDR3 is CASKSLAGGQETQYF. The CDR3 bases are TGTGCCAGCAAGAGTCTAGCGGGGGGCCAAGAGACCCAGTACTTC. This sequence joins TRBV27 and TRBJ2-5; 11 nucleotides align to TRBD2. The CDR3 sequence is 15 residues long. CDR1 is MNHEY, CDR2 SMNVEV, per germline (reference sequence). V lost 7 bases to trimming and J lost 1 base; unmatched junction nucleotides: 5.

J is TRBJ2-3 and V is TRBV10-3; TRBD2 matches at 8 bases. The trim removed 3 bases at V and 1 base at J, leaving 6 bases unmatched. CDR3 size: 16 residues. The V gene's germline CDR1 is ENHRY and CDR2 SYGVKD. Here the CDR3 reads CAISDPGLGGTDTQYF. In DNA, the CDR3 is TGTGCCATCAGTGACCCGGGACTAGGGGGCACAGATACGCAGTATTTT.

V and J are TRBV5-6 and TRBJ1-2; D is ambiguous. Germline V gene data show CDR1 as SGHDT and CDR2 as YYEEEE. V lost 7 bases, J lost 0 bases, and 13 bases lay in between. CDR3 length: 14 amino acids. The CDR3 here is CASPPRGPNYGYTF. The CDR3 nucleotides are TGTGCCAGCCCCCCCCGGGGTCCTAACTATGGCTACACCTTC.

V and J are TRBV2 and TRBJ1-2, with 12 nucleotides matching TRBD1. Germline CDR1 reads SNHLY; CDR2 reads FYNNEI. CDR3 length equals 14 residues. V trimming: 7 bases; J trimming: 8 bases; junction bases outside the gene matches: 8. CDR3 amino acids: CASNRDRGPGGYTF. The CDR3 DNA is TGTGCCAGCAACAGGGACAGGGGGCCGGGAGGCTACACCTTC. Filled out from reference TRBV2 and TRBJ1-2, the complete variable domain reads EPEVTQTPSHQVTQMGQEVILRCVPISNHLYFYWYRQILGQKVEFLVSFYNNEISEKSEIFDDQFSVERPDGSNFTLKIRSTKLEDSAMYFCASNRDRGPGGYTFGSGTRLTVV.

The CDR3 protein is CASRETDTQYF. In nucleotides, the CDR3 is TGTGCCAGCCGGGAGACAGATACGCAGTATTTT. The chain carries TRBV27 and TRBJ2-3; D might be TRBD2 (6 bases). Looked up from germline, CDR1 is MNHEY and CDR2 is SMNVEV (reference sequence). V was shortened by 8 bases and J by 3 bases, with 6 bases between the two germline ends. The CDR3 contains 11 residues.

This clone was picked up a small number of times. The gene calls are TRBV27 and TRBJ2-7; D remains unclear. The CDR3 contains 14 residues. CDR1 MNHEY and CDR2 SMNVEV come from the germline V gene (reference sequence). Between the trimmed V and J ends, which lost 2 bases and 0 bases, there was a span of 8 bases. The CDR3 spells CASSLQVSSYEQYF. For the CDR3, the DNA is TGTGCCAGCAGTTTACAGGTCAGCTCCTACGAGCAGTACTTC.

J is TRBJ2-5 and V is TRBV10-3; D call uncertain. The CDR3 has 15 residues. With 3 bases removed from V and 1 base from J, the gap between germline ends came to 12 bases. The germline CDR1 and CDR2 sequences are ENHRY and SYGVKD. The CDR3 DNA sequence: TGTGCCATCAGTGATCGCGCGGCAGCCCAAGAGACCCAGTACTTC. Translating gives CAISDRAAAQETQYF.

The J gene is TRBJ2-7, the V gene TRBV4-2; 11 bases are shared with TRBD1. The CDR3 totals 16 residues. Germline V gene lookup returns CDR1 LGHNA and CDR2 YNFKEQ. Trimming at V came to 4 bases and at J to 2 bases, leaving 7 bases not matched to a gene. The DNA of the CDR3 is TGTGCCAGCAGCCCGCTCGGGGACAGGGGGGCCTACGAGCAGTACTTC. This codes for CASSPLGDRGAYEQYF.

This chain connects TRBV7-9 to TRBJ2-7, with a weak D call TRBD2 (7 bases). The CDR3 consists of 15 residues. Per germline, CDR1 SEHNR and CDR2 FQNEAQ (reference sequence). Between the trimmed V and J ends, which lost 5 bases and 5 bases, there was a span of 19 bases. In nucleotides, the CDR3 is TGTGCCAGCAGCCGGGGGGCAGGGGCGGCTGACGAGCAGTACTTC. It yields the protein CASSRGAGAADEQYF.